The next 21 T cell receptor beta chains were all read from a single sample in a study of T cell responses to AZD1222 COVID-19 vaccine. Generated by immunoSEQ multiplex PCR, the TCRdb table keeps only in-frame clones and is missing some. In the table there are about 88,000 clones, roughly nine tenths of which are singletons. Sequencing was performed on peripheral blood, taken 28 days after the second AZD1222 dose. The receptor set was obtained from an adult who received the AZD1222 COVID-19 vaccine.

The gene calls are TRBV5-1 and TRBJ2-2; D call uncertain. Germline V lookup: CDR1 SGHRS, CDR2 YFSETQ. The CDR3 consists of 15 residues. Trimming removed 0 bases at V and 6 bases at J, with 12 bases between. For the CDR3, the DNA is TGCGCCAGCAGCTTGGATGGGCGCGAGGCCGGGGAGCTGTTTTTT. Encoded protein: CASSLDGREAGELFF.

The rearrangement uses TRBV6-5 and TRBJ1-2; maybe TRBD1 (5 bases). Germline V gene sequence: CDR1 MNHEY, CDR2 SVGAGI. The V end lost 0 bases, the J end lost 4 bases, and 15 bases lay between the germline ends. This CDR3 has 16 amino acids. CDR3 bases: TGTGCCAGCAGTTACTCCGTTTTTGGGGGAGTCTATGGCTACACCTTC. Protein product: CASSYSVFGGVYGYTF.

This clone was seen a few times. V and J are TRBV3-1 (or the pseudogene TRBV3-2) and TRBJ2-4; TRBD1 aligns across 8 bases. The CDR3 has 18 amino acids. The J segment lost 4 bases and the V segment lost 3 bases, leaving 14 bases of the junction unmatched. CDR1 and CDR2 from the germline V gene are LGHDT and YNNKEL (reference sequence). CDR3 sequence: CASSQGGLRTGSKNIQYF. In DNA form, the CDR3 reads TGTGCCAGCAGCCAGGGAGGACTTCGGACAGGGTCTAAAAACATTCAGTACTTC.

This sequence joins TRBV7-9 and TRBJ1-2; 7 nucleotides agree with TRBD1. The germline V gene has CDR1 SEHNR and CDR2 FQNEAQ (reference sequence). With 5 bases clipped from V and 5 bases from J, the junction kept 2 bases outside the gene matches. The CDR3 has 12 amino acids. The CDR3 region is CASSIQGYGYTF. CDR3 in DNA: TGTGCCAGCAGCATACAGGGGTATGGCTACACCTTC. Full variable domain (remainder filled in from reference TRBV7-9 and TRBJ1-2): DTGVSQNPRHKITKRGQNVTFRCDPISEHNRLYWYRQTLGQGPEFLTYFQNEAQLEKSRLLSDRFSAERPKGSFSTLEIQRTEQGDSAMYLCASSIQGYGYTFGSGTRLTVV.

The chain uses TRBV6-5 and TRBJ1-2; D ambiguous. CDR3 length: 12 amino acids. Germline assignment: CDR1 MNHEY and CDR2 SVGAGI. V was pared by 6 bases and J by 8 bases, with 13 bases between. CDR3 DNA: TGTGCCAGCAGCCAACATTTAATAGGCTACACCTTC. Translation gives CASSQHLIGYTF.

This chain joins TRBV6-5 and TRBJ1-3; tentative D call: TRBD1 (5 bases). The CDR3 extends over 16 amino acids. Per germline, CDR1 MNHEY and CDR2 SVGAGI. The ends were cut back, 4 bases at V and 0 bases at J, with 13 bases in the middle. CDR3: CASSSPGGGSGNTIYF. The CDR3 bases are TGTGCCAGCAGTTCCCCAGGCGGGGGCTCTGGAAACACCATATATTTT.

In its sample, this clone was seen once. V usage is TRBV7-3 and J usage is TRBJ1-2; D is perhaps TRBD1 (5 bases). The length of the CDR3 is 14 residues. Germline CDR1 is SGHTA and CDR2 is FQGTGA. V dropped 5 bases and J dropped 4 bases, with 14 bases sitting between them. The CDR3 nucleotides are TGTGCCAGCAGCCCCGGGGGAGGGACCTATGGCTACACCTTC. Its translation: CASSPGGGTYGYTF.

The sample holds one count of this clone. This chain uses TRBV24-1 with TRBJ2-2; D is undetermined. The germline CDR1 and CDR2 sequences are KGHDR and SFDVKD. The CDR3 is made up of 13 amino acids. Trimming stripped 4 bases from V and 5 bases from J, with 7 bases between. The CDR3 coding sequence is TGTGCCACCAGTGAGGGTAGGACCGGGGAGCTGTTTTTT. Its protein product is CATSEGRTGELFF.

This chain links TRBV2 with TRBJ1-5, with D uncertain. This CDR3 is 15 amino acids long. Deletions cut 4 bases from V and 2 bases from J, with 12 bases between. Germline assignment: CDR1 SNHLY and CDR2 FYNNEI. The CDR3 loop is CASSGRQRGNQPQHF. The CDR3 DNA is TGTGCCAGCAGTGGGAGGCAGCGGGGCAATCAGCCCCAGCATTTT.

DNA of the CDR3: TGTGCCAGCAGCTTAGAGGCAGAAAGTGCCTACGAGCAGTACTTC. It specifies CASSLEAESAYEQYF. The chain joins TRBV11-2 to TRBJ2-7, with unresolved D. V was clipped by 0 bases and J by 2 bases, with 11 bases between them. CDR1 SGHAT and CDR2 FQNNGV come from the germline V gene. CDR3 size: 15 residues.

This rearrangement joins TRBV5-4 to TRBJ1-2, with D perhaps matching TRBD1 (5 bases). V was cut by 4 bases and J by 6 bases, with 16 bases left in between. The CDR3 extends over 14 amino acids. Germline-derived CDR1 and CDR2 are SGHNT and YYREEE (reference sequence). CDR3: CASSHTQGQDGYTF. The CDR3 DNA follows: TGTGCCAGCAGCCACACGCAGGGTCAGGATGGCTACACCTTC.

V is TRBV12-3 or TRBV12-4 and J is TRBJ2-2, with D unclear. CDR3 length: 13 amino acids. Trimming cost V 2 bases and J 3 bases, with 4 bases left between them. As DNA, the CDR3 is TGTGCCAGCAGTTTAATGGACACCGGGGAGCTGTTTTTT. Protein: CASSLMDTGELFF.

Only a few counts were recorded for this clone. V usage is TRBV19 and J usage is TRBJ1-2; the D is unclear. There are 14 residues in the CDR3. Trimming took 3 bases from V and 1 from J, leaving 9 bases between them. CDR1 is LNHDA and CDR2 is SQIVND in the germline V gene (reference sequence). This CDR3 reads CASSIGVSNYGYTF. Here the CDR3 DNA reads TGTGCCAGTAGTATCGGTGTCAGTAACTATGGCTACACCTTC.

The rearrangement links TRBV11-2 to TRBJ1-2; TRBD1 agrees at 7 bases. This CDR3 contains 15 residues. J gave up 2 bases and V 1 base, and 4 bases lay outside the gene matches. The germline CDR1 and CDR2 sequences are SGHAT and FQNNGV. The CDR3 sequence: CASSLGTGANYGYTF. The DNA for the CDR3 is TGTGCCAGCAGCTTAGGAACAGGGGCGAACTATGGCTACACCTTC. The full variable domain, with the rest looked up from reference TRBV11-2 and TRBJ1-2, is EAGVAQSPRYKIIEKRQSVAFWCNPISGHATLYWYQQILGQGPKLLIQFQNNGVVDDSQLPKDRFSAERLKGVDSTLKIQPAKLEDSAVYLCASSLGTGANYGYTFGSGTRLTVV.

The table lists this clone with a few counts. The chain links TRBV15 to TRBJ2-7; no firm D call. Germline CDR1 is LNHNV and CDR2 is YYDKDF (reference sequence). The CDR3 totals 14 residues. Trimming took off 0 bases at V and 3 bases at J, with 9 bases between the two ends. The CDR3 sequence is CATSRDIGNYEQYF. In nucleotides, the CDR3 is TGTGCCACCAGCAGAGATATCGGAAACTACGAGCAGTACTTC.

The rearrangement links TRBV18 to TRBJ2-2; 8 positions agree with TRBD1. V gave up 6 bases and J gave up 1 base; unmatched junction bases: 1. The length of the CDR3 is 14 residues. The germline CDR1 and CDR2 sequences are KGHSH and LQKENI. This CDR3 reads CASSGQVNTGELFF. The CDR3 bases are TGTGCCAGCTCGGGACAGGTGAACACCGGGGAGCTGTTTTTT.

The chain joins TRBV29-1 to TRBJ1-2, with TRBD1 identical over 10 bases. The CDR3 consists of 16 residues. In germline, CDR1 is SQVTM, CDR2 ANQGSEA. Trimming at V came to 1 base and at J to 2 bases, leaving 7 bases not matched to a gene. The CDR3 here is CSVEGPKGQGNYGYTF. CDR3 in DNA: TGCAGCGTTGAAGGTCCGAAGGGACAGGGGAACTATGGCTACACCTTC.

The gene calls are TRBV18 and TRBJ1-1; D is ambiguous. Germline-derived CDR1 and CDR2 are KGHSH and LQKENI. Trimming shortened V by 2 bases and J by 3 bases, and 4 bases separated the two germline ends. This CDR3 has 12 amino acids. The CDR3 sequence is CASSPGDTEAFF. Written as DNA, the CDR3 is TGTGCCAGCTCACCAGGGGACACTGAAGCTTTCTTT.

To note about this clone: The sample carries other DNA sequences with the same CDR3. The rearrangement links TRBV19 to TRBJ1-2, with TRBD1 matching 7 bases. Germline assignment: CDR1 LNHDA and CDR2 SQIVND (reference sequence). The ends lost 5 bases at V and 3 bases at J; junction bases unmatched: 3. The CDR3 is made up of 13 amino acids. The CDR3 coding sequence is TGTGCCAGTAGTCCCGGGACAGACTATGGCTACACCTTC. Encoded protein: CASSPGTDYGYTF.

The V and J genes are TRBV2 and TRBJ1-2, with a weak D call TRBD1 (5 bases). CDR3 size: 14 residues. Per the germline V gene, CDR1 is SNHLY and CDR2 is FYNNEI. The V end lost 3 bases, the J end lost 0 bases, and 8 bases lay between the germline ends. CDR3: CASSDLTANYGYTF. The CDR3 coding sequence is TGTGCCAGCAGTGACTTGACAGCTAACTATGGCTACACCTTC.

The rearrangement uses TRBV12-3 or TRBV12-4 and TRBJ1-2; D not resolved. With 3 bases removed from V and 2 bases from J, the gap between germline ends came to 4 bases. CDR3 length: 12 amino acids. CDR3 coding DNA: TGTGCCAGCAGTTTGGTCAACTATGGCTACACCTTC. Amino acid sequence: CASSLVNYGYTF.